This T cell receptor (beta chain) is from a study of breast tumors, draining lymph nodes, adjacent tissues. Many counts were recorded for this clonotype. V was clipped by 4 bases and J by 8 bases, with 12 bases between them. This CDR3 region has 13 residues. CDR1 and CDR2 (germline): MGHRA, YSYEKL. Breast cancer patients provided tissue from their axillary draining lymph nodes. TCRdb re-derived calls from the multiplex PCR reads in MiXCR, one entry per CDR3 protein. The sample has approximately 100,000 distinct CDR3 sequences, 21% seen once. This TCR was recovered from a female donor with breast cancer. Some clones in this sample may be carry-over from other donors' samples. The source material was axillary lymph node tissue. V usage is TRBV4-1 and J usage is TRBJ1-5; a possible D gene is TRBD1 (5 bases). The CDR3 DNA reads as TGCGCCAGCAGCCGGGAACTGGGGGAGCCCCAGCATTTT. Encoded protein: CASSRELGEPQHF.